The 31 T cell receptor beta chains below were found in one sample sequenced in a study of T cells in Graves' hyperthyroidism and ophthalmopathy. The investigators amplified TCR beta CDR3 regions from RNA transcripts. The HTBI primer set served for first-round RT-PCR of the TCR CDR3. TCRdb independently ran MiXCR on the multiplex PCR reads; one entry per CDR3 protein. The table shows 500,000 to 750,000 distinct CDR3 sequences, with approximately 14% occurring only once. The sequenced sample consisted of blood. These TCRs come from a woman younger than 45 with Graves' hyperthyroidism.

This clonotype has more than one count but fewer than ten. The chain employs TRBV12-3 or TRBV12-4 and TRBJ2-1; D perhaps matches TRBD1 (6 bases). Trimming stripped 4 bases from V and 9 bases from J, with 16 bases between. The CDR3 is made up of 14 amino acids. The CDR3 loop is CASSYREIGGEQFF. The CDR3 DNA reads TGTGCCAGCAGTTACAGGGAAATTGGCGGTGAGCAGTTCTTC.

This clonotype was counted many times. The gene calls are TRBV27 and TRBJ2-7; tentatively, D is TRBD2 (5 bases). Per the germline V gene, CDR1 is MNHEY and CDR2 is SMNVEV (reference sequence). V was clipped by 5 bases and J by 2 bases, with 13 bases between them. This CDR3 comprises 14 residues. The CDR3 loop reads CASSHPGSTYEQYF. The CDR3 nucleotides are TGTGCCAGCAGTCATCCGGGATCAACCTACGAGCAGTACTTC.

This clonotype was observed a handful of times. V and J are TRBV20-1 and TRBJ2-1; D is unresolved. The CDR3 covers 12 residues. With 2 bases removed from V and 4 bases from J, the gap between germline ends came to 6 bases. Looked up from germline, CDR1 is DFQATT and CDR2 is SNEGSKA (reference sequence). DNA for the CDR3: TGCAGTGCTAGACGGCCTTACAATGAGCAGTTCTTC. This translates into CSARRPYNEQFF.

This clonotype was found many times. The genes are TRBV4-1 and TRBJ2-1, with 7 positions matching TRBD1. The CDR3 is 14 amino acids. Germline assignment: CDR1 MGHRA and CDR2 YSYEKL. V dropped 3 bases and J dropped 8; count of bases not matched to a gene: 7. The CDR3 DNA follows: TGCGCCAGCAGCCAGTACGACAGGGACCATGAGCAGTTCTTC. This codes for CASSQYDRDHEQFF.

This clonotype occurred a few times. This chain joins TRBV28 and TRBJ1-6; 8 bases map to TRBD1. This CDR3 comprises 17 residues. Germline CDR1 and CDR2: MDHEN and SYDVKM. V lost 5 bases to trimming and J lost 0 bases; unmatched junction nucleotides: 6. The CDR3 sequence: CASSDRDRSSYNSPLHF. The CDR3 nucleotides read TGTGCCAGCAGTGACCGGGACAGGAGCTCCTATAATTCACCCCTCCACTTT.

This clonotype was found a few times. The V and J genes are TRBV20-1 and TRBJ2-3; 9 positions match TRBD2. This CDR3 is built from 14 residues. Trimming took 3 bases from V and 1 from J; bases not matched to a gene: 2. Germline V gene lookup returns CDR1 DFQATT and CDR2 SNEGSKA (reference sequence). The CDR3 DNA is TGCAGTGCTAGGGGCGGGAGGGGCACAGATACGCAGTATTTT. Translated, it gives CSARGGRGTDTQYF.

This clonotype was seen at least ten times. The chain carries TRBV3-1 and TRBJ2-7, with 11 bases that match TRBD1. V trimming: 4 bases; J trimming: 5 bases; junction bases outside the gene matches: 4. Germline V gene data show CDR1 as LGHDT and CDR2 as YNNKEL (reference sequence). This CDR3 comprises 14 residues. The CDR3 protein is CASSPDRGRNEQYF. The CDR3 nucleotides read TGTGCCAGCAGCCCGGACAGGGGGCGAAACGAGCAGTACTTC.

V and J are TRBV4-3 and TRBJ2-1, with 11 positions matching TRBD2. Germline-derived CDR1 and CDR2 are LGHNA and YSLEER. The CDR3 is 17 residues long. The J segment lost 2 bases and the V segment lost 0 bases, leaving 3 bases of the junction unmatched. Here the CDR3 reads CASSQDNSGRAYNEQFF. In nucleotides, the CDR3 is TGCGCCAGCAGCCAAGATAATAGCGGGAGGGCCTACAATGAGCAGTTCTTC.

This clonotype was observed a handful of times. The J gene is TRBJ2-3, the V gene TRBV4-1; 8 bases are shared with TRBD1. V was pared by 2 bases and J by 2 bases, with 6 bases of the junction left unmatched. The CDR3 runs to 16 residues. Per germline, CDR1 MGHRA and CDR2 YSYEKL. The CDR3 region is CASSQLGTGITDTQYF. The CDR3 DNA reads TGCGCCAGCAGCCAATTGGGGACAGGAATCACAGATACGCAGTATTTT.

This clonotype has at least ten counts. The chain joins TRBV6-2 or TRBV6-3 to TRBJ1-1; TRBD1 matches 9 bases. The V gene's germline CDR1 is MNHEY and CDR2 SVGEGT. With V trimmed by 4 bases and J by 0 bases, 6 bases remained unmatched. The CDR3 extends over 16 amino acids. The DNA for the CDR3 is TGTGCCAGCAGTTCGGGGACAGGGTGGCTGAACACTGAAGCTTTCTTT. It translates to CASSSGTGWLNTEAFF.

This clonotype was seen more than once but under ten times. The chain joins TRBV6-1 to TRBJ2-4, with a weak D call TRBD2 (5 bases). There are 13 residues in the CDR3. With 6 bases removed from V and 8 bases from J, the gap between germline ends came to 14 bases. Germline CDR1 is MNHNS and CDR2 is SASEGT. The CDR3 bases are TGTGCCAGCAGACCCGGGGAAGTCGACATTCAGTACTTC. Translated: CASRPGEVDIQYF.

This clonotype was seen ten or more times. The chain employs TRBV3-1 and TRBJ2-1; D is possibly TRBD2 (5 bases). CDR1 LGHDT and CDR2 YNNKEL come from the germline V gene (reference sequence). CDR3 length equals 14 residues. With 4 bases removed from V and 7 bases from J, the gap between germline ends came to 14 bases. CDR3 amino acids: CASSPGTLPNEQFF. CDR3 in DNA: TGTGCCAGCAGCCCGGGAACTCTCCCGAATGAGCAGTTCTTC.

This clonotype was detected ten times or more. The genes are TRBV7-9 and TRBJ2-3, with 7 bases aligning to TRBD2. Germline-derived CDR1 and CDR2 are SEHNR and FQNEAQ (reference sequence). The CDR3 sequence is 15 residues long. V was clipped by 1 base and J by 5 bases; unmatched bases: 6. In nucleotides, the CDR3 is TGTGCCAGCAGCTTAGTGAGCGGGACTAAAGATACGCAGTATTTT. Translating it yields CASSLVSGTKDTQYF.

At least ten counts were recorded for this clonotype. The rearrangement joins TRBV28 to TRBJ1-2, with D perhaps TRBD1 (6 bases). There are 16 residues in the CDR3. Per germline, CDR1 MDHEN and CDR2 SYDVKM. The V gene lost 2 bases and the J gene lost 0 bases, with 13 bases spanning the gap. Written as DNA, the CDR3 is TGTGCCAGCAGTTTAGGGGGCGTACTAGCTAACTATGGCTACACCTTC. Translation gives CASSLGGVLANYGYTF.

This clonotype was seen at least ten times. The chain recombines TRBV2 with TRBJ2-7; 8 nucleotides line up with TRBD2. J was trimmed by 0 bases and V by 2 bases; bases with no gene match: 9. In germline, CDR1 is SNHLY, CDR2 FYNNEI. The CDR3 consists of 17 residues. The CDR3 DNA follows: TGTGCCAGCAGTGAACGCCTAGCGGGCTGGCGCTCCTACGAGCAGTACTTC. Amino acids: CASSERLAGWRSYEQYF.

This clonotype was detected a few times. This chain uses TRBV2 with TRBJ2-1; 7 bases align to TRBD1. The V gene's germline CDR1 is SNHLY and CDR2 FYNNEI. Trimming took 6 bases from V and 15 from J; bases not matched to a gene: 11. The CDR3 consists of 12 residues. The CDR3 sequence is CASSPGTVRAFF. DNA for the CDR3: TGTGCCAGCAGCCCCGGGACAGTCCGCGCGTTCTTC.

This clonotype was seen a few times. Here the CDR3 DNA reads TGTGCGACCCAGAGGGTCTCTGGGGCCAACGTCCTGACTTTC. Translated, it gives CATQRVSGANVLTF. This rearrangement joins TRBV6-1 to TRBJ2-6; possible D gene TRBD2, 5 bases. Germline V gives CDR1 MNHNS, CDR2 SASEGT. This CDR3 contains 14 residues.

This chain connects TRBV4-1 to TRBJ2-7; TRBD2 aligns across 8 bases. The CDR3 runs to 15 residues. Losses at the gene ends were 0 bases for V and 4 bases for J; bases not matched to a gene: 5. The germline CDR1 and CDR2 sequences are MGHRA and YSYEKL. The CDR3 region is CASSQEAGVVYEQYF. CDR3 bases: TGCGCCAGCAGCCAAGAAGCGGGAGTCGTGTACGAGCAGTACTTC.

The table lists this clonotype with many counts. V and J are TRBV3-1 and TRBJ2-1; a possible D gene is TRBD2 (5 bases). The CDR3 covers 12 residues. CDR1 and CDR2 (germline): LGHDT, YNNKEL (reference sequence). V lost 3 bases, J lost 8 bases, and 8 bases lay in between. Here the CDR3 DNA reads TGTGCCAGCAGCCATTTGAGGGATGAGCAGTTCTTC. It translates to CASSHLRDEQFF.

This clonotype was observed many times. The rearrangement links TRBV6-1 to TRBJ2-1; TRBD2 aligns across 15 bases. With V trimmed by 11 bases and J by 8 bases, 4 bases remained unmatched. CDR1 MNHNS and CDR2 SASEGT come from the germline V gene. This CDR3 is 13 amino acids long. CDR3 DNA sequence: TGTGCCGCTCGGACTAGCGGGAGGGATGAGCAGTTCTTC. This sequence encodes CAARTSGRDEQFF.

V is TRBV5-5 and J is TRBJ2-1; perhaps TRBD1 as D (5 bases). The CDR3 length is 16 residues. CDR1 and CDR2 from the germline V gene are SGHKS and YYEKEE (reference sequence). V was trimmed by 4 bases and J by 5 bases, leaving 19 bases between them. This CDR3 is CASSGAGPGVNNEQFF. CDR3 bases: TGTGCCAGCAGCGGGGCAGGGCCAGGCGTAAACAATGAGCAGTTCTTC.

V gene TRBV5-5 combines with J gene TRBJ2-7, with D perhaps matching TRBD2 (6 bases). Germline-derived CDR1 and CDR2 are SGHKS and YYEKEE (reference sequence). The CDR3 runs to 13 residues. V lost 1 base to trimming and J lost 5 bases, with 10 bases between them. The CDR3 loop is CASSLMAGNEQYF. CDR3 coding DNA: TGTGCCAGCAGCTTGATGGCGGGAAACGAGCAGTACTTC.

Ten or more counts support this clonotype. The genes are TRBV10-3 and TRBJ1-3; no firm D call. The CDR3 is 16 residues long. The germline CDR1 and CDR2 sequences are ENHRY and SYGVKD. The V and J ends lost 4 bases and 4 bases respectively, with 17 bases between them. The CDR3 coding sequence is TGTGCCATCAGTGGCCCGGACTACTCCTCGGGAAACACCATATATTTT. It specifies CAISGPDYSSGNTIYF.

This clonotype was counted at least ten times. The rearrangement uses TRBV5-1 and TRBJ2-7, with 7 positions matching TRBD2. This CDR3 is 16 amino acids long. Germline V lookup: CDR1 SGHRS, CDR2 YFSETQ. V was pared by 0 bases and J by 5 bases, with 11 bases of the junction left unmatched. CDR3 nucleotides: TGCGCCAGCAGCTTGGCCGCGACTAGCTCAAGTGACGAGCAGTACTTC. It codes for CASSLAATSSSDEQYF.

This chain connects TRBV3-1 to TRBJ1-2; D remains ambiguous. This CDR3 has 15 residues. Germline lookup yields CDR1 LGHDT and CDR2 YNNKEL (reference sequence). The ends were cut back, 4 bases at V and 2 bases at J, with 14 bases in the middle. CDR3 coding DNA: TGTGCCAGCAGCCGGACCGACCGCTCCAACTATGGCTACACCTTC. This codes for CASSRTDRSNYGYTF.

This clonotype appeared many times. CDR3 in DNA: TGCGCCAGCAGGCCACTAGCGACGAACAATTACAATGAGCAGTTCTTC. This translates into CASRPLATNNYNEQFF. The chain combines TRBV5-1 with TRBJ2-1; 7 positions agree with TRBD2. From germline, CDR1 is SGHRS and CDR2 YFSETQ. The CDR3 sequence is 16 residues long. V was clipped by 5 bases and J by 4 bases; unmatched bases: 12.

Only a few counts were recorded for this clonotype. This chain uses TRBV20-1 with TRBJ2-3, with 7 bases identical to TRBD2. Per germline, CDR1 DFQATT and CDR2 SNEGSKA (reference sequence). The J segment lost 4 bases and the V segment lost 2 bases, leaving 15 bases of the junction unmatched. The CDR3 has 17 residues. The CDR3 DNA follows: TGCAGTGCTAGATATCCCTGGGGGGGAGAGGAGGCAGATACGCAGTATTTT. Its translation: CSARYPWGGEEADTQYF.

The chain is built from TRBV4-2 and TRBJ2-7; D is unclear. The CDR3 has 15 residues. Germline V gene lookup returns CDR1 LGHNA and CDR2 YNFKEQ. V shed 0 bases and J shed 0 bases, with 9 bases lying between them. The DNA for the CDR3 is TGTGCCAGCAGCCAAGAGTTCGCCGTCTCCTACGAGCAGTACTTC. This codes for CASSQEFAVSYEQYF.

This clonotype was seen many times. The chain recombines TRBV7-8 with TRBJ2-7; D remains ambiguous. This CDR3 comprises 14 residues. Trimming removed 2 bases from V and 1 base from J, with 9 bases in between. Germline V lookup: CDR1 SGHVS, CDR2 FQNEAQ. CDR3 in amino acids: CASSLLRHSYEQYF. CDR3 nucleotides: TGTGCCAGCAGCTTACTTCGGCATTCCTACGAGCAGTACTTC.

Many counts were recorded for this clonotype. J is TRBJ2-7 and V is TRBV7-8; D might be TRBD2 (5 bases). From germline, CDR1 is SGHVS and CDR2 FQNEAQ. The CDR3 runs 14 residues. The germline V and J ends were trimmed by 1 base and 5 bases, with 12 bases remaining between them. The CDR3: CASSLGALAHEQYF. In DNA form, the CDR3 reads TGTGCCAGCAGCTTAGGTGCTCTAGCCCACGAGCAGTACTTC.

This clonotype has ten or more counts. The gene calls are TRBV30 and TRBJ1-5; D is uncertain. The CDR3 totals 13 residues. Germline V CDR1 and CDR2: GTSNPN, SVGIG (reference sequence). The V and J ends lost 0 bases and 9 bases respectively, with 12 bases between them. The CDR3 nucleotides read TGTGCCTGGAGTGTACTGCTGGGTATGCCCCAGCATTTT. It specifies CAWSVLLGMPQHF.